Listed below are T cell receptor beta chains from one sample, sequenced in a study of metastatic and nonmetastatic thyroid tumors. MiXCR re-clonotyped the PCR reads for TCRdb. The table records 75,000 to 95,000 clones, about an eighth of them present only once. Sequences were obtained from blood. The origin of the receptors is a female donor with papillary thyroid cancer or a benign thyroid nodule (not recorded which). Some clones in this sample may be carry-over from other donors' samples. The CDR3 runs from the conserved cysteine through the conserved F or W. The order of the fields is J gene, V gene, D gene, clone size, CDR3 DNA, CDR3 protein. D genes are given only for firm matches. Rows may omit the clone size; those that give it use once, few, many or a size class.

TRBJ1-3,TRBV3-1,-,-,TGTGCCAGCAGCAAGGCGGGGCAGGGCCCCTCTGGAAACACCATATATTTT,CASSKAGQGPSGNTIYF
TRBJ2-7,TRBV20-1,TRBD1,many,TGCAGTGCTAGTCGGACAGGGGACTCCTACGAGCAGTACTTC,CSASRTGDSYEQYF
TRBJ2-7,TRBV6-2/TRBV6-3,TRBD2,many,TGTGCCAGCAGCCGCCCCACCGCCGGGACTAGCTCCTACGAGCAGTACTTC,CASSRPTAGTSSYEQYF
TRBJ1-2,TRBV6-1,-,many,TGTGCCAGCAGTTCCCCCGGGGGATCCTATGGCTACACCTTC,CASSSPGGSYGYTF
TRBJ1-2,TRBV2,-,-,TGTGCCAGCAGCCCCGTTGGCTACACCTTC,CASSPVGYTF
TRBJ2-1,TRBV28,-,few,TGTGCCAGCAGTCCGTCCAGGTACAATGAGCAGTTCTTC,CASSPSRYNEQFF
TRBJ2-2,TRBV6-2/TRBV6-3,TRBD1,-,TGTGCCAGCAGTCCAAGCAAGACAGGGAACACCGGTGGGCTGTTTTTT,CASSPSKTGNTGGLFF
TRBJ2-7,TRBV6-1,-,many,TGTGCCAGCAGTAGGCTCCTAGGGGCCTACGAGCAGTACTTC,CASSRLLGAYEQYF
TRBJ2-7,TRBV7-2,-,-,TGTGCCAGCAGCCCTGGACAGTGGTACGAGCAGTACTTC,CASSPGQWYEQYF
TRBJ2-5,TRBV28,TRBD1,few,TGTGCCAGCAGTGACAGGGCTCAAGAGACCCAGTACTTC,CASSDRAQETQYF
TRBJ1-2,TRBV27,-,many,TGTGCCAGCAGTTTTCGCGAAAACTATGGCTACACCTTC,CASSFRENYGYTF
TRBJ1-1,TRBV30,TRBD1,many,TGTGCCTGGAGTCCCCTAGGACAGGAGTACACTGAAGCTTTCTTT,CAWSPLGQEYTEAFF
TRBJ2-2,TRBV6-4,-,few,TGTGCCAGCAGTGACAGGGACACCGGGGAGCTGTTTTTT,CASSDRDTGELFF
TRBJ2-2,TRBV11-2,-,many,TGTGCCAGCAGCTTCCCCTTGGGTAACCCTACCGGGGAGCTGTTTTTT,CASSFPLGNPTGELFF
TRBJ2-1,TRBV6-2/TRBV6-3,-,few,TGTGCCAGCGGCTACGTAAATGAGCAGTTCTTC,CASGYVNEQFF
TRBJ2-7,TRBV2,-,many,TGTGCCAGCAGTAAAGGACAATACTACGAGCAGTACTTC,CASSKGQYYEQYF
TRBJ2-7,TRBV6-1,TRBD2,few,TGTGCCAGCAGGGCGGGGGAAGTCGAGCAGTACTTC,CASRAGEVEQYF
TRBJ2-7,TRBV20-1,-,-,TGCAGTGCTCCACAGTTCGGGGGCGGAAGCCCCTACGAGCAGTACTTC,CSAPQFGGGSPYEQYF
TRBJ2-2,TRBV20-1,-,many,TGCAGTGCTAACGGGAGCCCGATAAACACCGGGGAGCTGTTTTTT,CSANGSPINTGELFF
TRBJ2-2,TRBV24-1,-,many,TGTGCCACCAGTGAACCAGGGGTCTACACCGGGGAGCTGTTTTTT,CATSEPGVYTGELFF
TRBJ1-6,TRBV28,-,-,TGTGCCAGCAGTAAGACAGCATATGATTCACCCCTCCACTTT,CASSKTAYDSPLHF
TRBJ2-1,TRBV15,-,few,TGTGCCACCAGCAGAGTTTGTATCGGGGAATACAATGAGCAGTTCTTC,CATSRVCIGEYNEQFF
TRBJ1-5,TRBV28,-,many,TGTGCCAGCAGTCGCCCATGGGGACGGAGTATCAATCAGCCCCAGCATTTT,CASSRPWGRSINQPQHF
TRBJ2-5,TRBV6-2/TRBV6-3,-,many,TGTGCCAGCAACGACCGTGGGGGAGAGACCCAGTACTTC,CASNDRGGETQYF
TRBJ2-7,TRBV18,-,many,TGTGCCAGCTCACCGCCCACCTACGAGCAGTACTTC,CASSPPTYEQYF
TRBJ2-5,TRBV27,-,many,TGTGCCAGCAGGAGCCAGAGCTACCAAGAGACCCAGTACTTC,CASRSQSYQETQYF
TRBJ1-1,TRBV20-1,-,many,TGCAGTGCTAGCGATTATCCTGAAGCTTTCTTT,CSASDYPEAFF
TRBJ2-2,TRBV6-1,-,many,TGTGCCAGCAGTGGTTACACCGGGGAGCTGTTTTTT,CASSGYTGELFF
TRBJ1-2,TRBV12-3/TRBV12-4,-,many,TGTGCCAGCACTAAAGAGGGGCACGGCTACACCTTC,CASTKEGHGYTF
TRBJ2-3,TRBV18,TRBD2,many,TGTGCCAGCTCACCACTACCTAGCGGGGCTAGCACAGATACGCAGTATTTT,CASSPLPSGASTDTQYF
TRBJ2-4,TRBV2,TRBD2,many,TGTGCCAGCAGTGAAGGTGGGACTAGCGGGGACACCAAAAACATTCAGTACTTC,CASSEGGTSGDTKNIQYF
TRBJ2-7,TRBV12-3/TRBV12-4,-,many,TGTGCCAGCAGTCGTCGTGGCGGGGCTGGCTACGAGCAGTACTTC,CASSRRGGAGYEQYF
TRBJ2-6,TRBV5-1,-,many,TGCGCCAGCAGCTTGGATGGGTCTGGGGCCAACGCCCTGACTTTC,CASSLDGSGANALTF
TRBJ2-1,TRBV27,-,few,TGTACCAGCAGTTCTCCCGGGGGCCGGAATGAGCAGTTCTTC,CTSSSPGGRNEQFF
TRBJ1-2,TRBV19,TRBD1,many,TGTGCCAGTAGTAAAAAGAACCGGGACAGAGAATATGGCTACACCTTC,CASSKKNRDREYGYTF
TRBJ2-7,TRBV7-9,-,few,TGTGCCAGCATCTTGGGACTCTACGAGCAGTACTTC,CASILGLYEQYF
TRBJ1-1,TRBV3-1,TRBD1,many,TGTGCCAGCAGCCACGGGACAGCTAACACTGAAGCTTTCTTT,CASSHGTANTEAFF
TRBJ1-3,TRBV3-1,-,many,TGTGCCAGCAGCCAAGTCGAGAACGTCGGCACCATATATTTT,CASSQVENVGTIYF
TRBJ2-3,TRBV5-1,-,many,TGCGCCAGCAGCTTGGAATCCGGGATCACAGATACGCAGTATTTT,CASSLESGITDTQYF
TRBJ1-1,TRBV3-1,-,many,TGTGCCAGCAGCCAAGATGCGTATAACACTGAAGCTTTCTTT,CASSQDAYNTEAFF
TRBJ1-2,TRBV19,-,many,TGTGCCAGCCGGCGGGGTTCGACCTATGGCTACACCTTC,CASRRGSTYGYTF
TRBJ2-7,TRBV12-3/TRBV12-4,TRBD2,many,TGTGCCAGCAGTTTAAGTGCAGCGGGAGTGTACGAGCAGTACTTC,CASSLSAAGVYEQYF
TRBJ2-1,TRBV4-1,TRBD2,-,TGCGCCAGCAGCCGAGAAACCGGGACTAGCGTCGGCAATGAGCAGTTCTTC,CASSRETGTSVGNEQFF
TRBJ1-1,TRBV5-4,-,many,TGTGCCAGCAGCTTGGAACCGTCAGCGTTCATGAACACTGAAGCTTTCTTT,CASSLEPSAFMNTEAFF
TRBJ1-2,TRBV4-1,-,many,TGCGCCAGCAGCCAAGATAGGGAAAGGGGAGCTAACTATGGCTACACCTTC,CASSQDRERGANYGYTF
TRBJ2-2,TRBV7-7,-,many,TGTGCTAGCAGCGAAGGAAGCAGGGGGGGCGGGGAGCTGTTTTTT,CASSEGSRGGGELFF
TRBJ2-2,TRBV27,TRBD1,many,TGTGCCAGCAGCCAGTACGGGACAGGAAACACCGGGGAGCTGTTTTTT,CASSQYGTGNTGELFF
TRBJ2-7,TRBV27,TRBD2,many,TGTGCCAGCAGGATGAGGGGACTAGCGGGATCCTACGAGCAGTACTTC,CASRMRGLAGSYEQYF
TRBJ2-2,TRBV4-3,-,many,TGCGCCAGCAGCCAAGTGGGAGAAACCGGGGAGCTGTTTTTT,CASSQVGETGELFF
TRBJ2-2,TRBV7-2,TRBD1,many,TGTGCCAGTAGGGGACAGGGGGCAGGGACCGGGGAGCTGTTTTTT,CASRGQGAGTGELFF